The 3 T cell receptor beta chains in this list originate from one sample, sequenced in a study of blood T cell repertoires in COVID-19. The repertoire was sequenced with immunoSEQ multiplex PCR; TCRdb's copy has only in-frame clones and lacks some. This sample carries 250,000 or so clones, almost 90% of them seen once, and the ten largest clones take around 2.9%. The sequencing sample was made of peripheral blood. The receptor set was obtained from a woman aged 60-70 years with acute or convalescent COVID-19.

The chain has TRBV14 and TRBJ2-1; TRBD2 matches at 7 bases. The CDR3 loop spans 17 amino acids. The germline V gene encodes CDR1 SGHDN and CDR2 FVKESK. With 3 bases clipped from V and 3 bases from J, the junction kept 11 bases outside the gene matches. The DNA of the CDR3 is TGTGCCAGCAGCCATGGGGTGGGGACTACACGCTACAATGAGCAGTTCTTC. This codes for CASSHGVGTTRYNEQFF.

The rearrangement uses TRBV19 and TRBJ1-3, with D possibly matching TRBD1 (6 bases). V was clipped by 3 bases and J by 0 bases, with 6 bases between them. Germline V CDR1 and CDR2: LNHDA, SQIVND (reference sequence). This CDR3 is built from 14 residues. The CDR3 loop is CASSMDSSGNTIYF. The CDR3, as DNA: TGTGCCAGTAGTATGGACAGCTCTGGAAACACCATATATTTT.

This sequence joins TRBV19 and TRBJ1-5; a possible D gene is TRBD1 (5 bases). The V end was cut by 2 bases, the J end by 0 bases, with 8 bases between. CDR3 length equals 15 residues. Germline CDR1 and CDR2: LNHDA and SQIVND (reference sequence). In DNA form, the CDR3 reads TGTGCCAGTAGTATATCAGGGCGTAGCAATCAGCCCCAGCATTTT. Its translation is CASSISGRSNQPQHF.